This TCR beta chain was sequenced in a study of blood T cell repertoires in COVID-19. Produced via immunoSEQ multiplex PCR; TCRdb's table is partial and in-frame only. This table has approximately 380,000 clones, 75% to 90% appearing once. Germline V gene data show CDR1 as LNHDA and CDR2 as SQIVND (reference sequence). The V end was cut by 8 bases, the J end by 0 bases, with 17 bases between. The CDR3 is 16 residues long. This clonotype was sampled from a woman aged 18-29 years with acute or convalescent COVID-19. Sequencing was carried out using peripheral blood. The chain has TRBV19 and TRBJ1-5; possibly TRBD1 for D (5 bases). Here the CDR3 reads CASRRGGVFSNQPQHF. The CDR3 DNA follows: TGTGCCAGTCGCCGGGGGGGGGTATTTAGCAATCAGCCCCAGCATTTT.